What follows is one T cell receptor (beta chain) and its context. The antigen is unknown. Primers used in a second PCR of roughly 6 to 11 cycles were a sample-barcoded 5' primer and a J-beta primer mix. A tag from a template-switch adaptor with 12 random nucleotides marked each cDNA molecule. MiXCR, run by TCRdb on the 5' RACE reads, gives a single entry per CDR3 protein. Of fewer than 2,000,000 distinct CDR3 sequences in the sample, 30% to 40% are singletons; the top ten hold 23%. After removal of 8 bases from V and 13 bases from J, the junction contained 20 bases not matched to a gene. CDR3 length: 15 amino acids. Germline V gives CDR1 SEHNR, CDR2 FQNEAQ (reference sequence). The data originate from a study of blood T cells in healthy people across ages. Study-wide findings and caveats: A strong correlation was found between TCR beta diversity and the percentage of naive T cells. Underestimates were what the diversity estimates from one million T cells were considered to be.

This chain uses TRBV7-9 with TRBJ2-4; the match to TRBD1 covers 7 bases. This TCR was recovered from a human donor in good health. The sample was blood. The CDR3 nucleotides are TGTGCCAGCCAAAGCCAAGGGGGCGCTTTTAATGAGCAGTACTTC. Translation gives CASQSQGGAFNEQYF.